This TCR beta chain emerged from a study of naive and memory T cell subsets. Study-wide points: In naive cells, over 95% of TCR sequences were seen only once.

An equimolar mix of two oligonucleotides served as the beta constant-region primer for TRBC1 and TRBC2. Nested alpha and beta constant-region primers with the SP2 primer drove four PCR rounds on ligated cDNA. From the UMI-ligation and nested PCR reads, TCRdb called clonotypes with MiXCR, one entry per CDR3 protein. The sample lists 120,000 or so distinct CDR3 sequences; over 30% were seen once. CDR1 is MNHNS and CDR2 is SASEGT in the germline V gene. The V gene lost 0 bases and the J gene lost 10 bases, with 7 bases spanning the gap. The CDR3 has 12 residues. Remarks on this clonotype: The antigen is unknown.

Alpha and beta libraries were amplified separately from the second PCR onward. Sequencing was performed on central memory CD4+ T cells from blood. The J gene is TRBJ1-5, the V gene TRBV6-1; D is ambiguous. The receptor's source is a human donor in good health. The CDR3 is CASSEAHRPQHF. The CDR3 DNA reads as TGTGCCAGCAGTGAAGCGCATCGTCCCCAGCATTTT.